This T cell receptor (beta chain) was identified during a study of Tregs in tolerant kidney transplant recipients. Across the study: Mixed chimerism was transient after nonmyeloablative marrow transplants from related graft donors.

Regarding this clone: Its specificity is unknown.

Germline CDR1 and CDR2: GTSNPN and SVGIG (reference sequence). Trimming took 0 bases from V and 8 from J, leaving 14 bases between them. This CDR3 has 15 amino acids. Points from the study as a whole: No direct test of biological reproducibility was done here. Few patients were studied, so findings need validation in larger groups. Antigen-driven expansion was suggested because donor-specific Tregs expanded more than all Tregs in tolerant patients.

Assay used: immunoSEQ multiplex PCR; TCRdb lists only in-frame clones, some missing. The sample lists around 77,000 clones; approximately 98% were seen once. The specimen comprised CD4+ T cells from blood, sampled before the transplant. The TCR was taken from a human donor who received a combined kidney and bone marrow transplant. This rearrangement joins TRBV30 to TRBJ1-6; no clear D gene. CDR3 sequence (DNA): TGTGCCTGGAGTGTGTGGACGACTACGGATTCACCCCTCCACTTT. This translates into CAWSVWTTTDSPLHF.